This T cell receptor beta chain was captured in a study of T cell repertoires in cytomegalovirus infection. Study details: The public TCR beta signatures pointed to both CMV infection and matching HLA type. General study points: Clonotype analysis showed dominance of the ex vivo response by HLA-C-restricted CMV-specific TCR beta clonotypes.

TCRdb independently ran MiXCR on the reads; one entry per CDR3 protein. The sample comprises hundreds of thousands of distinct CDR3 sequences, around 11% of which are singletons, and around 9.6% rests with the top ten. This clonotype was detected only a few times. Antigen specificity is unknown. Sequenced sample: PBMCs. This receptor was identified in a human donor in good health (CMV status not recorded). Some clones in this sample may be carry-over from other donors' samples.

Written as DNA, the CDR3 is TGCGCCAGCCGCGCGGGAGGAGGGGACTACGAGCAGTACTTC. Translated: CASRAGGGDYEQYF. This rearrangement joins TRBV10-2 to TRBJ2-7; 8 positions match TRBD2. Germline V gene sequence: CDR1 WSHSY, CDR2 SAAADI. The CDR3 runs to 14 residues. The junction had 9 bases not matched to a gene; V was cut back by 8 bases and J by 3 bases.